This T cell receptor (beta chain) originates from a study of OX40 agonist ivuxolimab in advanced cancers. Study details: Under the entry rules, prior anti-PD-1, anti-PD-L1 or anti-CTLA-4 therapy was allowed, and approximately 40% had some.

Sampled blood was obtained at baseline, cycle 4 day 1, and cycle 7 day 1. TCRdb's copy holds only in-frame clones and misses some; the assay was immunoSEQ multiplex PCR. The sample yields around 11,000 clones, 65% to 85% seen once. V lost 1 base and J 0 bases, leaving 23 bases between the germline ends. The V gene's germline CDR1 is SGHRS and CDR2 YFSETQ. The CDR3 totals 19 residues. In regard to this clone: Its antigen is undetermined.

Regarding the study as a whole: Clonal expansion by week 6 occurred in CD4+ and CD8+ blood T cells (at 0.1 to 3.0 mg/kg). Those patients achieving a partial response at 0.1-3.0 mg/kg showed among the lowest clonal expansion.

The sample was CD4+ or CD8+ T cells sorted from blood, taken in a trial of the OX40 agonist ivuxolimab. This sequence was found in an adult with an advanced solid tumor such as melanoma, head and neck, liver or kidney cancer. The V and J genes are TRBV5-1 and TRBJ2-7, with a weak D call TRBD2 (5 bases). The CDR3 spells CASSLSVGSSGLPSYEQYF. As DNA, the CDR3 is TGCGCCAGCAGCTTGAGTGTGGGATCCAGCGGATTACCCTCCTACGAGCAGTACTTC.